These 10 T cell receptor beta chains were sequenced from one sample in a study of metastatic and nonmetastatic thyroid tumors. None of the patients had undergone any treatment ahead of thyroid surgery. MiXCR reprocessed the PCR reads for TCRdb. This table has around 30,000 clones, 16% appearing once. Specimen: blood. These receptor sequences come from a female donor with papillary thyroid cancer or a benign thyroid nodule (not recorded which). Some clones in this sample may be carry-over from other donors' samples.

The chain has TRBV6-1 and TRBJ2-7, with D unclear. Germline V gene sequence: CDR1 MNHNS, CDR2 SASEGT. Trimming shortened V by 7 bases and J by 2 bases, and 12 bases separated the two germline ends. The CDR3 sequence is 13 residues long. CDR3 sequence (DNA): TGTGCCAGCATCCCCAGGCGGCCCTACGAGCAGTACTTC. Residues: CASIPRRPYEQYF.

This clone was counted at least ten times. This chain joins TRBV28 and TRBJ2-5, with D uncertain. Germline V CDR1 and CDR2: MDHEN, SYDVKM. This CDR3 has 14 amino acids. Between the trimmed V and J ends, which lost 3 bases and 1 base, there was a span of 9 bases. CDR3 residues: CASSFGLGQETQYF. CDR3 DNA: TGTGCCAGCAGTTTTGGGCTGGGCCAAGAGACCCAGTACTTC. Variable domain in full (rest from reference TRBV28 and TRBJ2-5): DVKVTQSSRYLVKRTGEKVFLECVQDMDHENMFWYRQDPGLGLRLIYFSYDVKMKEKGDIPEGYSVSREKKERFSLILESASTNQTSMYLCASSFGLGQETQYFGPGTRLLVL.

This clone was detected only a few times. V is TRBV6-1 and J is TRBJ2-7; D is undetermined. Germline V gene lookup returns CDR1 MNHNS and CDR2 SASEGT. V was clipped by 5 bases and J by 0 bases, with 11 bases between them. The CDR3 loop spans 14 amino acids. This CDR3 is CASSPDPSSYEQYF. The CDR3 DNA is TGTGCCAGCAGTCCCGACCCGTCCTCCTACGAGCAGTACTTC.

This clone was detected many times. J is TRBJ2-2 and V is TRBV5-1; 7 bases line up with TRBD1. Looked up from germline, CDR1 is SGHRS and CDR2 is YFSETQ. The CDR3 has 14 amino acids. With 7 bases clipped from V and 2 bases from J, the junction kept 5 bases outside the gene matches. The CDR3: CASHRGGNTGELFF. Written as DNA, the CDR3 is TGCGCCAGCCACAGGGGTGGAAACACCGGGGAGCTGTTTTTT.

At least ten counts were recorded for this clone. V usage is TRBV6-1 and J usage is TRBJ2-1; D not resolved. V was cut by 7 bases and J by 10 bases, with 11 bases left in between. Germline V gene sequence: CDR1 MNHNS, CDR2 SASEGT. This CDR3 contains 11 residues. The CDR3 DNA sequence: TGTGCCAGCACGACGAGTTGGGAGCAGTTCTTC. Protein product: CASTTSWEQFF.

This clone was observed a single time. V gene TRBV13 combines with J gene TRBJ2-3; 11 positions match TRBD2. Germline CDR1 is PRHDT and CDR2 is FYEKMQ (reference sequence). Trimming removed 10 bases from V and 4 bases from J; junction bases left unmatched: 22. The CDR3 is 19 amino acids. The CDR3 is CANIPYAGFWTSGSDTQYF. The CDR3 DNA sequence: TGTGCCAACATCCCTTACGCCGGATTTTGGACTAGCGGGTCAGATACGCAGTATTTT.

The chain uses TRBV6-2 or TRBV6-3 and TRBJ2-1, with D uncertain. Germline loops: CDR1 MNHEY, CDR2 SVGEGT. This CDR3 has 11 residues. Trimming left V 5 bases short and J 10 bases short, with 9 bases between. This CDR3 is CASSDPVEQFF. Here the CDR3 DNA reads TGTGCCAGCAGTGACCCCGTAGAGCAGTTCTTC.

As for this clone: The sample carries other DNA sequences with the same CDR3. This chain joins TRBV20-1 and TRBJ2-2; no reliable D call. The V gene lost 3 bases and the J gene lost 6 bases, with 17 bases spanning the gap. Germline V gene data show CDR1 as DFQATT and CDR2 as SNEGSKA (reference sequence). This CDR3 contains 15 residues. CDR3 residues: CSARVGGRAAGELFF. The CDR3 DNA reads as TGCAGTGCTAGGGTGGGCGGTAGGGCCGCCGGGGAGCTGTTTTTT.

This clone was seen ten or more times. This rearrangement joins TRBV20-1 to TRBJ2-5, with TRBD2 as a possible D gene (6 bases). CDR3 length: 13 residues. Deletions cut 3 bases from V and 5 bases from J, with 13 bases between. The germline V gene has CDR1 DFQATT and CDR2 SNEGSKA (reference sequence). The CDR3 loop reads CSASPAGRETQYF. As DNA, the CDR3 is TGCAGTGCTAGTCCCGCAGGGAGGGAGACCCAGTACTTC.

This clone was counted ten times or more. This sequence joins TRBV5-6 and TRBJ2-3, with TRBD2 identical over 8 bases. There are 13 residues in the CDR3. Trimming removed 6 bases from V and 4 bases from J; junction bases left unmatched: 4. Germline V gene data show CDR1 as SGHDT and CDR2 as YYEEEE. The CDR3 DNA reads as TGTGCCAGCATCAAGACTAGCGCAGATACGCAGTATTTT. It specifies CASIKTSADTQYF.